This T cell receptor (beta chain) was recorded in a study of CD8+CD57+ T cells in acquired aplastic anemia. Overall study: The study obtained an average of around 2.9 ug of DNA from sorted CD4+ and CD8+ cells.

The germline gives CDR1 MNHNS, CDR2 SASEGT. J was trimmed by 4 bases and V by 5 bases; bases with no gene match: 1. The CDR3 totals 13 residues. Genomic DNA, serving as template, underwent TCR beta VDJ and CDR3 profiling. TCRdb reanalysed the reads using MiXCR and keeps one entry per CDR3 protein. The data contain approximately 81,000 distinct CDR3 sequences, approximately 46% of them seen just once; the ten biggest clones take up approximately 62%. This rearrangement joins TRBV6-1 to TRBJ1-2; 10 bases match TRBD1. The sequence was collected from a human donor in good health, serving as a control. Sequencing was done on a sample of sorted CD4+, CD8+, or CD8+CD57+ T cells (not recorded which) from PBMCs. The CDR3 nucleotides read TGTGCCAGCAGTCGACAGGGGGCCTATGGCTACACCTTC. This sequence encodes CASSRQGAYGYTF.